This record concerns one T cell receptor beta chain sequence. The data originate from a study of metastatic and nonmetastatic thyroid tumors. Study information: Thyroid patients, malignant and benign, had repertoires compared across blood and tumor or nodule tissue.

Per the authors' pipeline: Variation in CDR3 across clinicopathological groups served as the basis for constructing a distant-metastasis classifier in papillary thyroid cancer. TCRdb re-called the PCR reads through MiXCR. The V and J calls shown here were made by TCRdb, not taken from the authors' results. The table has under 40,000 clones, about a sixth seen once. All patients were untreated before thyroid surgery. The germline V gene encodes CDR1 DFQATT and CDR2 SNEGSKA (reference sequence). This CDR3 has 13 amino acids. V lost 6 bases and J lost 2, with 14 bases in between. This chain connects TRBV20-1 to TRBJ2-7; the D is unclear. The sequencing input was blood. The source is a male donor with papillary thyroid cancer or a benign thyroid nodule (not recorded which). Some clones in this sample may be carry-over from other donors' samples. CDR3 DNA sequence: TGCAGTGCCCTCAAGATGACGGCCTACGAGCAGTACTTC. Translating it yields CSALKMTAYEQYF.